This T cell receptor (beta chain) was found in a study of CD8+CD57+ T cells in acquired aplastic anemia. The CDR3 contains 13 residues. From germline, CDR1 is SGDLS and CDR2 YYNGEE. J lost 12 bases, V lost 4 bases, and 11 bases had no gene match. The template used for profiling TCR beta VDJ and CDR3 was genomic DNA. TCRdb fed the reads into MiXCR, producing one record per CDR3 protein. The sample includes 200,000 to 300,000 distinct CDR3 sequences, around 82% of them seen just once. Sequenced patients had shown CD8+CD57+ cell expansion by flow cytometry. The patients all had a severe acquired aplastic anemia diagnosis. By the time of blood sampling, patients had still received no therapy.

This chain uses TRBV9 with TRBJ1-2; TRBD1 matches at 8 bases. The specimen sequenced was sorted CD4+, CD8+, or CD8+CD57+ T cells (not recorded which) from PBMCs. This TCR derives from a human donor with aplastic anemia. CDR3 in DNA: TGTGCCAGCAGCCAATGCCTTTCAGGGGGCAACACCTTC. Encoded protein: CASSQCLSGGNTF.